This T cell receptor beta chain was found in a study of blood T cell repertoires in COVID-19. The germline gives CDR1 KGHSH, CDR2 LQKENI. The junction had 5 bases not matched to a gene; V was cut back by 4 bases and J by 3 bases. The CDR3 consists of 15 residues. Sequencing used immunoSEQ multiplex PCR; TCRdb keeps in-frame clones, though not all of them. Of 120,000 or so clones detected, approximately 82% appear once; the ten largest clones hold roughly 5.5%. This clonotype was sampled from a man of 80 years or more with active or convalescent COVID-19. The material sequenced was peripheral blood. The chain combines TRBV18 with TRBJ2-3; 9 nucleotides match TRBD1. The CDR3 is CASSRDRARTDTQYF. In DNA, the CDR3 is TGTGCCAGCTCACGGGACAGGGCTAGGACAGATACGCAGTATTTT.